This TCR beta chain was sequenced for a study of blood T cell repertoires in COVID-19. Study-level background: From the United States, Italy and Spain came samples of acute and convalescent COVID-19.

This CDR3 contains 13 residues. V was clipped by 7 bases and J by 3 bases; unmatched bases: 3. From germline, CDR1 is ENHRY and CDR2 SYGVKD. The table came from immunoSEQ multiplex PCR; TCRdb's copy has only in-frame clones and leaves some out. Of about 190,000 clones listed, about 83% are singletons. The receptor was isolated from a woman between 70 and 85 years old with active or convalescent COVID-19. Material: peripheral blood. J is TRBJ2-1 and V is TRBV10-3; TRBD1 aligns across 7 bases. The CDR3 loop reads CAIMQGDYNEQFF. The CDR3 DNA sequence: TGTGCCATCATGCAGGGGGACTACAATGAGCAGTTCTTC.